This T cell receptor beta chain appears in the sequencing data of a study of identical twins. TCRdb recomputed calls from the 5' RACE reads with MiXCR, one row per CDR3 protein. In the table there are more than 200,000 distinct CDR3 sequences, over 13% of which are singletons. V was pared by 6 bases and J by 1 base, with 9 bases between. The CDR3 has 12 residues. Germline V CDR1 and CDR2: DFQATT, SNEGSKA (reference sequence). About this clonotype itself: What it recognizes is unknown.

Whole-study results and caveats: Monozygotic twins shared more out-of-frame TCR alpha than recombination models predicted.

This TCR derives from a woman aged 18-35 years in good health. The specimen was memory (CD45RO+) T cells sorted from blood. The chain combines TRBV20-1 with TRBJ1-1, with a possible D match to TRBD1 (5 bases). CDR3 protein: CSAFGANTEAFF. The CDR3 DNA follows: TGCAGTGCGTTTGGGGCGAACACTGAAGCTTTCTTT.